This paragraph reports one T cell receptor (beta chain). Its antigen has not been determined. The record has no base qualities; no much larger clone is one base away. CDR1 and CDR2 (LGHNA, YSLEER) derive from the germline V gene. The CDR3 measures 16 amino acids from cysteine to phenylalanine. The sequence is cut down to CDR3 DNA, 48 bases in frame from base 1. Relative to germline, V is 4 bases shorter and J is 0 bases shorter, with 13 bases between their ends. The listed sequencing device is Illumina NovaSeq 6000. cDNA libraries for TCRalpha and TCRbeta were prepared by 5'RACE using constant-segment primers, with sample barcodes and unique molecular identifiers added. RNA was extracted from every sample with Trizol reagent. The libraries were amplified in two PCR steps, and the second step added a second sample barcode and Illumina TruSeq adapters. Libraries were sequenced on an Illumina NovaSeq with 2 x 150 bp paired-end reads. The original methods were these. With migec v1.2.7, reads were demultiplexed and then collapsed into UMI-guided consensus sequences. Using mixcr v2.1.11, the UMI consensuses were aligned to TRA and TRB V and J templates and assembled into clonotypes. A clonotype was counted as expanded or contracted only if both edgeR and NoisET called the change significant, with noise models trained on biological replicates. For edgeR calls, the cutoffs were a false discovery rate-adjusted p below 0.01 and a log2 fold-change threshold of 1. As an exploratory analysis of dynamics, PCA with hierarchical clustering was applied to max-normalized trajectories of the 1000 most abundant clonotypes. Each responding clone was given a CD4 or CD8 phenotype based on the CD4+ and CD8+ repertoires, which had been sequenced separately. In-frame beta chains were kept once TCRdb had trimmed the public reads at Q25 with fastp and called clones with MiXCR. Each record represents a unique CDR3 protein, reported with the most common genes and DNA among its rows. These V and J calls are TCRdb output, not the study's own analysis. The sample records about 440,000 distinct CDR3 sequences, about 19% of which are singletons. About 8.8% of the sample is held by the ten biggest clonotypes.

PBMCs were isolated by Ficoll-Paque density gradient centrifugation. These data originate in a study of T-cell memory formation after mild COVID-19 (dated by TCRdb to the early 2020s). About the full investigation: TCR sequence clusters from the two donors were found to be largely donor specific. The cohort was made up of two young adult volunteers, one female and one male, who were previously healthy. In a couple of donors, T-cell clones that expanded and contracted after mild COVID-19 were tracked by sequencing TCRalpha and TCRbeta repertoires over time. What the research found in general, with its limitations: The detection of some responding clones in pre-infection memory suggests that pre-existing cross-reactive memory T cells joined the SARS-CoV-2 response. SARS-CoV-2 specificity of the second-wave clones peaking on day 37 was not confirmed. The study covered only two mild cases, and larger cohorts including severe cases with pre-infection samples were considered necessary. Balanced CD4/CD8 phenotypes were observed for clones contracting from day 15 to 85, whereas a bias towards CD4+ was observed for a second wave of clones expanding from day 15 to 37. Contracting CD4+ clones were found mainly in CM and EM memory subsets, while CD8+ clones were enriched in EMRA.

This sequence originates from an adult woman who had mild COVID-19 (a few samples of this study predate the infection). The sample titles of this study are shuffled in the database, so cell type and time point are left out; the donor was told from shared clones. Recombination connected TRBV4-3 to TRBJ2-1; TRBD2 could be the D gene, as 5 bases match. Sequenced input: PBMCs or a T cell subset sorted from them (not recorded which). The bases are TGCGCCAGCAGCCTCCGGTTGAGCGGCTCCTACAATGAGCAGTTCTTC. It translates as CASSLRLSGSYNEQFF.